These 32 T cell receptor beta chains share one sample of origin, sequenced in a study of CXCR3-negative and CXCR3-positive naive CD8 T cells (dated by TCRdb to between 2018 and 2020). General findings and caveats noted by the study authors: TRB CDR3s from CXCR3-positive naive cells showed higher hydrophobicity (lower Kidera factor 4), lower energy, and higher strength and volume indices than CXCR3-negative naive cells.

The reads were generated on a NextSeq 550. The Human TCR Profiling Kit (MiLaboratory) was used to prepare UMI-labeled 5' RACE TRB cDNA libraries. Each entry corresponds to one CDR3 protein sequence from reads that TCRdb reprocessed, and DNA is not given. The table of this sample itemizes roughly 93,000 distinct CDR3 sequences. About 1% of the sample is taken by the ten largest. Which antigens these TCRs recognize remains unknown. Sequenced material: naive CXCR3+ CD8+ T cells from blood. Sample cell subset or site, as interpreted from the label and publication: CD45RO-CCR7+CD27+CD95- naive CD8+ T cells expressing CXCR3 (TNR3+). These receptors were obtained from a human donor in good health. Some clones in this sample may be carry-over from other donors' samples.

The J gene is TRBJ2-5, the V gene TRBV7-9; lacking DNA, the TRBD2 call made by TCRdb goes unchecked. Germline-derived CDR1 and CDR2 are SEHNR and FQNEAQ (reference sequence). The CDR3 covers 14 residues. CDR3: CASSPGAFQEAQYF.

The genes are TRBV7-9 and TRBJ2-7; the D call of TRBD1 rests on TCRdb alone, since no DNA is present to check it. CDR1 and CDR2 from the germline V gene are SEHNR and FQNEAQ (reference sequence). The CDR3 totals 15 residues. CDR3 sequence reads: CASSLVGTVSYEQYF.

This chain joins TRBV6-2 or TRBV6-3 and TRBJ1-1. Germline V gene lookup returns CDR1 MNHEY and CDR2 SVGEGT. The length of the CDR3 is 13 residues. The CDR3 spells CASSYTQDTEAFF.

The chain couples TRBV7-2 to TRBJ2-7. The CDR3 is 13 amino acids. Germline V lookup: CDR1 SGHTA, CDR2 FQGNSA. The CDR3 reads CASSPSASHEQYF.

The J gene is TRBJ2-1, the V gene TRBV4-1; the D call of TRBD2 rests on TCRdb alone, since no DNA is present to check it. This CDR3 is built from 17 residues. From germline, CDR1 is MGHRA and CDR2 YSYEKL. This chain's CDR3 is CASSQDLAGETYNEQFF.

The genes are TRBV5-1 and TRBJ2-5; TCRdb gives TRBD1 as the D gene, but with no DNA this cannot be confirmed. This CDR3 region has 14 residues. Germline assignment: CDR1 SGHRS and CDR2 YFSETQ. CDR3 sequence: CASSLVGAQETQYF.

The chain uses TRBV12-3 or TRBV12-4 and TRBJ2-5; TCRdb's D call, TRBD1, is unchecked because there is no DNA. This CDR3 region has 14 residues. The CDR3 is CASSPNPGGETQYF.

The chain's CDR3 is CASSFSSRGSLTDTQYF. J is TRBJ2-3 and V is TRBV5-5; TCRdb selects TRBD1, and the lack of DNA leaves this call unchecked. The CDR3 has 17 residues. Germline CDR1 reads SGHKS; CDR2 reads YYEKEE (reference sequence).

The V call is TRBV9, the J call TRBJ2-1; the TCRdb call, TRBD1, lacks DNA for checking. Germline V CDR1 and CDR2: SGDLS, YYNGEE. The CDR3 has 14 amino acids. The CDR3 protein is CASSAGGYGNEQFF.

The chain links TRBV28 to TRBJ2-7; TCRdb calls TRBD2, which cannot be checked without DNA. The CDR3 length is 15 residues. The germline V gene has CDR1 MDHEN and CDR2 SYDVKM. The CDR3 here is CASSFRRASAGEQYF.

The chain joins TRBV4-3 to TRBJ2-4; without DNA, the TCRdb call of TRBD2 cannot be checked. CDR1 and CDR2 from the germline V gene are LGHNA and YSLEER. The CDR3 extends over 15 amino acids. Here the CDR3 reads CASSQRASGVNIQYF.

The V and J genes are TRBV12-2 and TRBJ1-3. TRBV12-2 is shown as a pseudogene. The CDR3 length is 15 residues. CDR3 residues: CASRLVEDSGNTIYF.

The chain couples TRBV29-1 to TRBJ2-1; the D gene TCRdb calls, TRBD2, cannot be checked with no DNA. The CDR3 consists of 17 residues. CDR1 is SQVTM, CDR2 ANQGSEA, per germline. CDR3 sequence reads: CSVEDGQEAGQYNEQFF.

V is TRBV4-1 and J is TRBJ2-3; TCRdb picks TRBD2, but there is no DNA to check that call. Per germline, CDR1 MGHRA and CDR2 YSYEKL. The CDR3 extends over 16 amino acids. This CDR3 is CASSQTSEGRTDTQYF.

The V call is TRBV4-3, the J call TRBJ1-2; TCRdb picks TRBD1, but there is no DNA to check that call. The germline CDR1 and CDR2 sequences are LGHNA and YSLEER. The CDR3 runs to 16 residues. The CDR3 reads CASSQDGGTGNYGYTF.

The chain couples TRBV6-6 to TRBJ1-1; TCRdb lists TRBD1, though no DNA is available to test this call. The length of the CDR3 is 16 residues. Germline CDR1 MNHNY, CDR2 SVGAGI (reference sequence). The CDR3 is CASSQPTQTGTFEAFF.

This chain uses TRBV6-6 with TRBJ2-7; the TRBD2 assignment by TCRdb is unverifiable without DNA. Per the germline V gene, CDR1 is MNHNY and CDR2 is SVGAGI (reference sequence). The CDR3 loop spans 15 amino acids. This chain's CDR3 is CASSYSVEGGYEQYF.

The chain carries TRBV12-3 or TRBV12-4 and TRBJ2-6. This CDR3 region has 13 residues. The CDR3: CASSSTGANVLTF.

The chain combines TRBV6-2 or TRBV6-3 with TRBJ1-5. The CDR3 spans 18 residues. Germline V CDR1 and CDR2: MNHEY, SVGEGT. CDR3: CASSYSLGVWNSNQPQHF.

This chain connects TRBV20-1 to TRBJ2-7; checking the TCRdb D call of TRBD1 is not possible without DNA. The CDR3 runs to 15 residues. Germline V gives CDR1 DFQATT, CDR2 SNEGSKA (reference sequence). The CDR3 is CSARDMGQGSYEQYF.

The V gene is TRBV11-2, the J gene TRBJ2-3; TCRdb reports TRBD2, a call that lacks DNA to check it against. This CDR3 is 16 amino acids long. Germline V lookup: CDR1 SGHAT, CDR2 FQNNGV. This CDR3 is CASSLLAGLLTDTQYF.

The chain combines TRBV18 with TRBJ2-5; the D gene TCRdb calls, TRBD2, cannot be checked with no DNA. Germline V gene sequence: CDR1 KGHSH, CDR2 LQKENI. This CDR3 region has 14 residues. CDR3 region: CASSPAAERETQYF.

The chain combines TRBV5-1 with TRBJ2-7; TCRdb's assignment of TRBD1 cannot be checked, as there is no DNA. The CDR3 runs to 15 residues. The germline gives CDR1 SGHRS, CDR2 YFSETQ. The CDR3 is CASSLDLGTAYEQYF.

The chain employs TRBV7-2 and TRBJ2-7. Germline CDR1 is SGHTA and CDR2 is FQGNSA. The CDR3 runs to 13 residues. The CDR3 sequence is CASSSPSSYEQYF.

The J gene is TRBJ2-5, the V gene TRBV7-9; TCRdb designates TRBD1, a call that cannot be tested without DNA. In germline, CDR1 is SEHNR, CDR2 FQNEAQ (reference sequence). The CDR3 sequence is 17 residues long. The CDR3 here is CASRQDETGGGQETQYF.

J is TRBJ2-7 and V is TRBV29-1. The germline gives CDR1 SQVTM, CDR2 ANQGSEA. This CDR3 has 14 amino acids. The CDR3: CSVEGSQVLGEQYF.

The V call is TRBV29-1, the J call TRBJ2-1; the D call from TCRdb, TRBD2, cannot be confirmed without DNA. Germline V gene lookup returns CDR1 SQVTM and CDR2 ANQGSEA. This CDR3 contains 13 residues. The CDR3 loop is CSVESGGANEQFF.

The J gene is TRBJ2-2, the V gene TRBV2; the D call from TCRdb, TRBD1, cannot be confirmed without DNA. CDR1 and CDR2 from the germline V gene are SNHLY and FYNNEI. This CDR3 contains 17 residues. The CDR3 loop reads CASNMQTDRANTGELFF. The complete variable domain, with remaining parts taken from reference TRBV2 and TRBJ2-2, reads EPEVTQTPSHQVTQMGQEVILRCVPISNHLYFYWYRQILGQKVEFLVSFYNNEISEKSEIFDDQFSVERPDGSNFTLKIRSTKLEDSAMYFCASNMQTDRANTGELFFGEGSRLTVL.

This sequence joins TRBV29-1 and TRBJ1-2; TCRdb indicates TRBD1, and absent DNA this call remains unverified. Germline CDR1 SQVTM, CDR2 ANQGSEA. This CDR3 has 16 amino acids. This chain's CDR3 is CSVEKTGTDIYVGYTF.

The chain is built from TRBV5-1 and TRBJ1-5; TCRdb selects TRBD1, and the lack of DNA leaves this call unchecked. The CDR3 consists of 15 residues. Germline V gene lookup returns CDR1 SGHRS and CDR2 YFSETQ. The CDR3 is CASSLVTGSNQPQHF.

The chain couples TRBV2 to TRBJ2-7; checking the TCRdb D call of TRBD2 is not possible without DNA. In germline, CDR1 is SNHLY, CDR2 FYNNEI. The CDR3 consists of 14 residues. This chain's CDR3 is CASSDWAASYEQYF.

The rearrangement links TRBV5-1 to TRBJ2-7; TCRdb designates TRBD2, a call that cannot be tested without DNA. The CDR3 spans 13 residues. Per germline, CDR1 SGHRS and CDR2 YFSETQ. CDR3 region: CASRLDSSYEQYF. The whole variable domain, filled in from reference TRBV5-1 and TRBJ2-7, reads KAGVTQTPRYLIKTRGQQVTLSCSPISGHRSVSWYQQTPGQGLQFLFEYFSETQRNKGNFPGRFSGRQFSNSRSEMNVSTLELGDSALYLCASRLDSSYEQYFGPGTRLTVT.